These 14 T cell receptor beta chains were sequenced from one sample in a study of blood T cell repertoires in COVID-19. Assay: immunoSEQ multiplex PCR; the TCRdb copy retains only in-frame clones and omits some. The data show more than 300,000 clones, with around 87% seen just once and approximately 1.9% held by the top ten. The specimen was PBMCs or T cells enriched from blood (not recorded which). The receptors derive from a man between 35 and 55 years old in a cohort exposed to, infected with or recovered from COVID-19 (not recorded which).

The CDR3 DNA reads as TGCGCCAGCAGCTCCGACGGGGTCGGGTATGGCTACACCTTC. Amino acid sequence: CASSSDGVGYGYTF. This rearrangement joins TRBV5-1 to TRBJ1-2; D unresolved. V gave up 3 bases and J gave up 5 bases, with 14 bases separating them. Germline CDR1 SGHRS, CDR2 YFSETQ. The CDR3 has 14 residues.

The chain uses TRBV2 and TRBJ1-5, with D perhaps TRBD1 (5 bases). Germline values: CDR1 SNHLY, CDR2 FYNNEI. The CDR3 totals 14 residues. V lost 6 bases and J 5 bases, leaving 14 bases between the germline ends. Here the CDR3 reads CASSYTGVDQPQHF. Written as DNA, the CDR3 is TGTGCCAGCAGCTATACGGGGGTTGATCAGCCCCAGCATTTT.

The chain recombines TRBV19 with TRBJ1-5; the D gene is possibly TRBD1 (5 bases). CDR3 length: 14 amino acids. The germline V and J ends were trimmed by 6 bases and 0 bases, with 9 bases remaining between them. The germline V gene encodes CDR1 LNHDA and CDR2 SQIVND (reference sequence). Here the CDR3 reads CASRGEDSNQPQHF. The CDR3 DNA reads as TGTGCCAGTAGAGGGGAGGATAGCAATCAGCCCCAGCATTTT.

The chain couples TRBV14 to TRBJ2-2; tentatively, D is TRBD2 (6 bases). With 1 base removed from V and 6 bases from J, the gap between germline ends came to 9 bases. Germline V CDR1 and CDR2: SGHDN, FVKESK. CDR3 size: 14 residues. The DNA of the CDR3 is TGTGCCAGCAGCCAAGGCTGGGACTCCGGGGAGCTGTTTTTT. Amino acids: CASSQGWDSGELFF. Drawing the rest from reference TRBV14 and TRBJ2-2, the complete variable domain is EAGVTQFPSHSVIEKGQTVTLRCDPISGHDNLYWYRRVMGKEIKFLLHFVKESKQDESGMPNNRFLAERTGGTYSTLKVQPAELEDSGVYFCASSQGWDSGELFFGEGSRLTVL.

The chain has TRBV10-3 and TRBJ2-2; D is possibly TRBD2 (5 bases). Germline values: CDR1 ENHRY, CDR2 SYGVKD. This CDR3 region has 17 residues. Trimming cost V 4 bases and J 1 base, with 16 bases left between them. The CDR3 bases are TGTGCCATCAGTGGCCGGCCAGTGAGGGAGAACACCGGGGAGCTGTTTTTT. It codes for CAISGRPVRENTGELFF.

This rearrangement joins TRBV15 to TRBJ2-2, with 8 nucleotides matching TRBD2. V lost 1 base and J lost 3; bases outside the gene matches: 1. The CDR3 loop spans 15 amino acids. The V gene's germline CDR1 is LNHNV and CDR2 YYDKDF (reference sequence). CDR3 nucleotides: TGTGCCACCAGCAGAGGGGGACTAGACACCGGGGAGCTGTTTTTT. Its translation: CATSRGGLDTGELFF.

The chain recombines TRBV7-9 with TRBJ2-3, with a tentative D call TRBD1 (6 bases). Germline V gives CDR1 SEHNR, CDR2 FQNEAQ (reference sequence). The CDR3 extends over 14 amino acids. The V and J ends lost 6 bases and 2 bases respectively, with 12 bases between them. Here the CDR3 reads CASRLRQDTDTQYF. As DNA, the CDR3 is TGTGCCAGCAGACTTCGACAGGACACAGATACGCAGTATTTT.

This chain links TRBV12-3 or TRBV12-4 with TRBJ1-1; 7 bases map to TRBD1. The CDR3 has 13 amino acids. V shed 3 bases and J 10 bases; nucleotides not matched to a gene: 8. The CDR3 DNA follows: TGTGCCAGCAGTTTCAGGGGGGACGGACGAGCTTTCTTT. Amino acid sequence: CASSFRGDGRAFF.

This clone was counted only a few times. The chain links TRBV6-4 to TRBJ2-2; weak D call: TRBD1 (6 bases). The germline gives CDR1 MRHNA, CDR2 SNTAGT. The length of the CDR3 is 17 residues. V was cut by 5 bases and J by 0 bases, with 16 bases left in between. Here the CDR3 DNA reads TGTGCCAGCAGTCCTGGACAGTCATTCGCGAACACCGGGGAGCTGTTTTTT. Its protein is CASSPGQSFANTGELFF.

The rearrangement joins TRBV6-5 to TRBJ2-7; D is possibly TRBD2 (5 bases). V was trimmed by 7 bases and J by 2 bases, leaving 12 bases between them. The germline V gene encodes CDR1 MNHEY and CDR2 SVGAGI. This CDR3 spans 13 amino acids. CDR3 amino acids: CASTLSGPYEQYF. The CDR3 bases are TGTGCCAGCACCCTCAGCGGCCCCTACGAGCAGTACTTC.

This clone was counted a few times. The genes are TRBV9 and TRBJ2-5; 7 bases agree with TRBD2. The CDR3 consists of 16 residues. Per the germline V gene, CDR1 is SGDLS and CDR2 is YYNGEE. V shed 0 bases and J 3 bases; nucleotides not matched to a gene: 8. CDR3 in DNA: TGTGCCAGCAGCGTAGGTCTGCGACTAGCTGAAGAGACCCAGTACTTC. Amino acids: CASSVGLRLAEETQYF. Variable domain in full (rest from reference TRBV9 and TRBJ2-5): DSGVTQTPKHLITATGQRVTLRCSPRSGDLSVYWYQQSLDQGLQFLIQYYNGEERAKGNILERFSAQQFPDLHSELNLSSLELGDSALYFCASSVGLRLAEETQYFGPGTRLLVL.

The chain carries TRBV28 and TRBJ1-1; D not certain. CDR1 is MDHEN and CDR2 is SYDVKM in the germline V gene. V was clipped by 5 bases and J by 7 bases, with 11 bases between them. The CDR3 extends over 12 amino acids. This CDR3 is CASSLRVDEAFF. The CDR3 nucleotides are TGTGCCAGCAGTCTCCGGGTAGATGAAGCTTTCTTT.

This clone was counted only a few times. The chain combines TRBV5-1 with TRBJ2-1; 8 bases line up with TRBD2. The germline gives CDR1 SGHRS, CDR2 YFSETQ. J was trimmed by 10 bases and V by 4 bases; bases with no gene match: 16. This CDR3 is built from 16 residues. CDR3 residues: CASSPQTGTRVREQFF. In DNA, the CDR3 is TGCGCCAGCAGCCCCCAGACCGGGACTAGAGTCCGCGAGCAGTTCTTC.

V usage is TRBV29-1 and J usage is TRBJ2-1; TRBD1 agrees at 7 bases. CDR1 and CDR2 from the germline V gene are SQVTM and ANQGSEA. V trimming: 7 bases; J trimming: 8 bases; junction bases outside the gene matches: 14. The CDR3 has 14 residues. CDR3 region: CSGYPGPQGDEQFF. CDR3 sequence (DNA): TGCAGCGGATACCCGGGTCCCCAGGGGGATGAGCAGTTCTTC.